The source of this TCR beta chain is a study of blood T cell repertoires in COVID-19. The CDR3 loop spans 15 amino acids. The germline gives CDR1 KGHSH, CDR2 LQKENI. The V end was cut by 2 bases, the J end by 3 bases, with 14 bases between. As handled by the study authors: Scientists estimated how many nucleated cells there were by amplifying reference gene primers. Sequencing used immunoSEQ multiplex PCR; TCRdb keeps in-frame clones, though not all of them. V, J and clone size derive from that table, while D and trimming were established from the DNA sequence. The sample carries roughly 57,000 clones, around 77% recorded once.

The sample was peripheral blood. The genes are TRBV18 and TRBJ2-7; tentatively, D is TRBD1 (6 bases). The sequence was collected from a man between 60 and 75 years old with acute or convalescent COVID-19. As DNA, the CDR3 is TGTGCCAGCTCACCATCGGCTGGGGGCGACTACGAGCAGTACTTC. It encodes CASSPSAGGDYEQYF.